A single sample is the source of the 27 T cell receptor beta chains below, sequenced in a study of PD-L1 blockade in urothelial cancer. The time point was: pretreatment peripheral blood. Sequenced by immunoSEQ multiplex PCR; TCRdb stores in-frame clones only, minus some. The table includes approximately 67,000 clones, around 88% detected once. The sequencing here drew on PBMCs, taken around atezolizumab (anti-PD-L1) treatment. The receptors stem from a man between 60 and 70 years old with urothelial cancer.

V gene TRBV4-3 combines with J gene TRBJ2-1; D not certain. The CDR3 spans 13 residues. The V gene lost 3 bases and the J gene lost 3 bases, with 6 bases spanning the gap. The germline CDR1 and CDR2 sequences are LGHNA and YSLEER. DNA of the CDR3: TGCGCCAGCAGCCAGACTTTCTACAATGAGCAGTTCTTC. The encoded protein is CASSQTFYNEQFF.

This clone was observed a single time. A junction boundary mismatches the germline segment, possibly from a read error. The chain carries TRBV14 and TRBJ2-1, with TRBD2 matching 7 bases. This CDR3 has 15 residues. Per the germline V gene, CDR1 is SGHDN and CDR2 is FVKESK. Here the CDR3 reads CASSQAGTLYNEQFF. CDR3 sequence (DNA): TGTGCCAGCAGTCAAGCGGGAACCCTCTACAATGAGCAGTTCTTC.

The V and J genes are TRBV6-1 and TRBJ2-1, with D unclear. Germline V gene sequence: CDR1 MNHNS, CDR2 SASEGT. There are 13 residues in the CDR3. Trimming removed 5 bases at V and 6 bases at J, with 11 bases between. The CDR3 region is CASSTAPFNEQFF. As DNA, the CDR3 is TGTGCCAGCAGTACTGCCCCTTTCAATGAGCAGTTCTTC.

The rearrangement links TRBV19 to TRBJ1-5; 7 nucleotides line up with TRBD1. After removal of 6 bases from V and 2 bases from J, the junction contained 7 bases not matched to a gene. The CDR3 is 15 residues long. From germline, CDR1 is LNHDA and CDR2 SQIVND (reference sequence). CDR3 loop: CASSLARGGNQPQHF. The CDR3 DNA reads as TGTGCCAGTAGCCTCGCCAGGGGGGGCAATCAGCCCCAGCATTTT.

The genes are TRBV29-1 and TRBJ1-2; maybe TRBD1 (6 bases). Germline V CDR1 and CDR2: SQVTM, ANQGSEA. The CDR3 contains 13 residues. Trimming shortened V by 2 bases and J by 8 bases, and 15 bases separated the two germline ends. CDR3 amino acids: CSVESAGATGYTF. The CDR3 DNA follows: TGCAGCGTTGAATCCGCGGGGGCGACCGGCTACACCTTC. The full variable domain, its missing parts supplied by reference TRBV29-1 and TRBJ1-2, is SAVISQKPSRDICQRGTSLTIQCQVDSQVTMMFWYRQQPGQSLTLIATANQGSEATYESGFVIDKFPISRPNLTFSTLTVSNMSPEDSSIYLCSVESAGATGYTFGSGTRLTVV.

The CDR3 bases are TGCGCCAGCAGCATCAAGGAGAGGAGTTCTGGAAACACCATATATTTT. Its translation is CASSIKERSSGNTIYF. V is TRBV10-2 and J is TRBJ1-3, with unresolved D. Germline V gives CDR1 WSHSY, CDR2 SAAADI. The CDR3 is made up of 16 amino acids. V lost 6 bases, J lost 1 base, and 16 bases lay in between.

The chain joins TRBV19 to TRBJ1-5, with TRBD1 matching over 10 bases. This CDR3 contains 15 residues. Germline V gene sequence: CDR1 LNHDA, CDR2 SQIVND (reference sequence). J was trimmed by 3 bases and V by 4 bases; bases with no gene match: 3. CDR3 in amino acids: CASSRGQGNNQPQHF. The CDR3 bases are TGTGCCAGTAGTAGGGGACAGGGGAACAATCAGCCCCAGCATTTT.

The gene calls are TRBV30 and TRBJ1-5; D might be TRBD1 (5 bases). Germline values: CDR1 GTSNPN, CDR2 SVGIG (reference sequence). V was cut by 0 bases and J by 3 bases, with 18 bases left in between. This CDR3 spans 17 amino acids. The CDR3 spells CAWSVPKGTVDNQPQHF. In nucleotides, the CDR3 is TGTGCCTGGAGTGTACCCAAGGGGACTGTGGACAATCAGCCCCAGCATTTT.

V is TRBV29-1 and J is TRBJ2-1, with unresolved D. V lost 6 bases and J 6 bases, leaving 12 bases between the germline ends. CDR3 size: 12 residues. The germline CDR1 and CDR2 sequences are SQVTM and ANQGSEA. The CDR3 DNA sequence: TGCAGCGTGAGCGAGTTGACCAATGAGCAGTTCTTC. Its protein product is CSVSELTNEQFF.

V usage is TRBV10-1 and J usage is TRBJ1-3; perhaps TRBD1 as D (5 bases). Trimming took 0 bases from V and 3 from J, leaving 6 bases between them. Germline CDR1 and CDR2: WNHNN and SYGVQD (reference sequence). The CDR3 loop spans 14 amino acids. CDR3 in DNA: TGCGCCAGCAGTGAGTCAGGACATGGAAACACCATATATTTT. The encoded protein is CASSESGHGNTIYF.

The chain couples TRBV19 to TRBJ2-3, with 7 bases lining up with TRBD2. CDR1 LNHDA and CDR2 SQIVND come from the germline V gene (reference sequence). The length of the CDR3 is 16 residues. The V and J ends lost 3 bases and 6 bases, in that order; junction bases with no gene match: 12. CDR3 region: CASSIRVGGIPDTQYF. The CDR3 coding sequence is TGTGCCAGTAGTATCCGCGTGGGGGGGATCCCCGATACGCAGTATTTT.

This clone appeared a single time. The chain links TRBV28 to TRBJ1-2; 8 bases align to TRBD1. V gave up 4 bases and J gave up 5 bases; unmatched junction bases: 15. The germline V gene has CDR1 MDHEN and CDR2 SYDVKM. The CDR3 totals 17 residues. The CDR3 DNA reads TGTGCCAGCAGTTCACCCAGGGGGCTAACCAAAGGGTATGGCTACACCTTC. Amino acids: CASSSPRGLTKGYGYTF.

The rearrangement links TRBV7-9 to TRBJ2-3; no clear D. Trimming left V 3 bases short and J 0 bases short, with 7 bases between. The length of the CDR3 is 14 residues. Looked up from germline, CDR1 is SEHNR and CDR2 is FQNEAQ (reference sequence). CDR3 nucleotide sequence: TGTGCCAGCAGCTTTACCACTAGCACAGATACGCAGTATTTT. This gives the protein CASSFTTSTDTQYF.

The rearrangement joins TRBV7-9 to TRBJ2-7; D possibly corresponds to TRBD1 (5 bases). The CDR3 is 14 amino acids. V lost 1 base to trimming and J lost 2 bases, with 9 bases between them. Germline-derived CDR1 and CDR2 are SEHNR and FQNEAQ (reference sequence). CDR3 residues: CASSLGQLPYEQYF. As DNA, the CDR3 is TGTGCCAGCAGCTTAGGACAGCTCCCCTACGAGCAGTACTTC.

The chain recombines TRBV19 with TRBJ1-5; 7 bases match TRBD1. The V gene's germline CDR1 is LNHDA and CDR2 SQIVND (reference sequence). CDR3 length: 14 amino acids. Unmatched junction bases numbered 8, after V lost 6 bases and J lost 6 bases. This CDR3 is CASSRDREGQPQHF. The CDR3 DNA follows: TGTGCCAGTAGCAGAGACAGGGAAGGTCAGCCCCAGCATTTT.

A single count supports this clone. V is TRBV7-2 and J is TRBJ1-2, with TRBD1 matching over 9 bases. Germline-derived CDR1 and CDR2 are SGHTA and FQGNSA. There are 15 residues in the CDR3. V dropped 5 bases and J dropped 7; count of bases not matched to a gene: 11. Written as DNA, the CDR3 is TGTGCCAGCAGCCCCACAGTACAGGGGGCTGCTGGCTACACCTTC. Amino acid sequence: CASSPTVQGAAGYTF.

The chain combines TRBV19 with TRBJ1-5, with 9 bases that match TRBD1. CDR1 is LNHDA and CDR2 is SQIVND in the germline V gene (reference sequence). This CDR3 contains 14 residues. J was trimmed by 4 bases and V by 5 bases; bases with no gene match: 3. The CDR3 is CASSYRGLNQPQHF. Written as DNA, the CDR3 is TGTGCCAGTAGTTACAGGGGGCTAAATCAGCCCCAGCATTTT.

The chain recombines TRBV7-9 with TRBJ1-1, with 10 bases lining up with TRBD1. The CDR3 length is 14 residues. Germline assignment: CDR1 SEHNR and CDR2 FQNEAQ (reference sequence). V was clipped by 5 bases and J by 4 bases; unmatched bases: 4. The CDR3 loop reads CASSRQGARTEAFF. CDR3 sequence (DNA): TGTGCCAGCAGCCGACAGGGGGCGCGCACTGAAGCTTTCTTT.

The V and J genes are TRBV28 and TRBJ2-7; no firm D call. V dropped 5 bases and J dropped 6 bases, with 11 bases sitting between them. The germline V gene encodes CDR1 MDHEN and CDR2 SYDVKM. The CDR3 is made up of 12 amino acids. The CDR3 loop is CASSPYSGEQYF. In DNA, the CDR3 is TGTGCCAGCAGTCCGTATTCAGGCGAGCAGTACTTC.

The V and J genes are TRBV19 and TRBJ1-5; a possible D gene is TRBD1 (6 bases). This CDR3 spans 13 amino acids. Germline assignment: CDR1 LNHDA and CDR2 SQIVND (reference sequence). The ends were cut back, 4 bases at V and 6 bases at J, with 10 bases in the middle. The CDR3 protein is CASSTGQSQPQHF. CDR3 coding DNA: TGTGCCAGTAGTACCGGACAGTCTCAGCCCCAGCATTTT.

The chain carries TRBV19 and TRBJ2-7; D gene uncertain. Germline CDR1 LNHDA, CDR2 SQIVND (reference sequence). The CDR3 length is 15 residues. The V and J ends lost 1 base and 4 bases respectively, with 14 bases between them. The CDR3: CASSIGPLPRYEQYF. CDR3 coding DNA: TGTGCCAGTAGTATAGGTCCGTTGCCGAGGTACGAGCAGTACTTC.

This chain links TRBV7-6 with TRBJ2-1; maybe TRBD1 (6 bases). This CDR3 spans 15 amino acids. V lost 5 bases and J lost 15, with 26 bases in between. Germline assignment: CDR1 SGHVS and CDR2 FNYEAQ. The CDR3 spells CASSATPLQGLAPFF. In nucleotides, the CDR3 is TGTGCCAGCAGCGCCACCCCCCTACAGGGATTGGCCCCGTTCTTC.

This chain connects TRBV2 to TRBJ2-5; TRBD2 is a possible D gene (7 bases). CDR1 is SNHLY, CDR2 FYNNEI, per germline. The CDR3 covers 14 residues. The V and J ends lost 4 bases and 5 bases respectively, with 14 bases between them. CDR3 DNA: TGTGCCAGCAGTGGGCGGGGGCTTTTGGAGACCCAGTACTTC. Its translation is CASSGRGLLETQYF.

The chain couples TRBV7-6 to TRBJ2-2, with 12 positions matching TRBD2. This CDR3 is built from 16 residues. Trimming took 6 bases from V and 3 from J; bases not matched to a gene: 5. CDR1 is SGHVS and CDR2 is FNYEAQ in the germline V gene. The CDR3 DNA is TGTGCCAGCAGACCTAGCGGGGGGGCGGACACCGGGGAGCTGTTTTTT. Translation: CASRPSGGADTGELFF. Based on the CDR3 plus reference TRBV7-6 and TRBJ2-2, the full variable domain is GAGVSQSPRYKVTKRGQDVALRCDPISGHVSLYWYRQALGQGPEFLTYFNYEAQQDKSGLPNDRFSAERPEGSISTLTIQRTEQRDSAMYRCASRPSGGADTGELFFGEGSRLTVL.

The chain has TRBV6-5 and TRBJ1-2; 7 bases map to TRBD1. The germline gives CDR1 MNHEY, CDR2 SVGAGI. The CDR3 loop spans 13 amino acids. Trimming took 6 bases from V and 4 from J; bases not matched to a gene: 5. The CDR3 reads CASSPGDSYGYTF. The CDR3 nucleotides are TGTGCCAGCAGCCCAGGGGACAGCTATGGCTACACCTTC.

This rearrangement joins TRBV11-1 to TRBJ1-5, with D maybe TRBD1 (5 bases). The V end lost 1 base, the J end lost 3 bases, and 7 bases lay between the germline ends. The CDR3 runs 14 residues. Germline CDR1 SGHAT, CDR2 FQDESV (reference sequence). CDR3 region: CASSLDRINQPQHF. As DNA, the CDR3 is TGTGCCAGCAGCTTAGACAGGATCAATCAGCCCCAGCATTTT.

The genes are TRBV19 and TRBJ2-1, with 8 nucleotides matching TRBD2. Germline V gene lookup returns CDR1 LNHDA and CDR2 SQIVND (reference sequence). The CDR3 extends over 15 amino acids. V shed 3 bases and J 3 bases; nucleotides not matched to a gene: 4. The CDR3: CASSIARGGYNEQFF. The CDR3 nucleotides are TGTGCCAGTAGTATCGCCCGGGGGGGCTACAATGAGCAGTTCTTC.